The source of this T cell receptor (beta chain) is a study of Ad26.COV2.S vaccination and SARS-CoV-2 variants (dated by TCRdb to the early 2020s). The study in broad terms: Vaccine-arm donors were drawn from COV1001, a multicentre, randomized, double-blind, placebo-controlled phase I-IIa trial of Ad26.COV2.S in healthy adults. Trial participants were randomized into five groups of five: low-dose or high-dose Ad26.COV2.S given once or twice, or placebo on both occasions. Dosing of Ad26.COV2.S was intramuscular, at either 5x10^10 or 1x10^11 viral particles, delivered as one shot or as two shots spaced 56 days apart. The TCR-sequenced set comprised around 30 samples: approximately 19 Ad26.COV2.S vaccine recipients, 5 placebo recipients and 8 SARS-CoV-2 convalescent individuals. Investigators remained blinded to trial group allocation during experiments and outcome assessment. TCRbeta repertoire sequencing served as the tool for gauging how specific and how broad the SARS-CoV-2-reactive T cell receptors were following Ad26.COV2.S vaccination.

Overall study results and their limits: The authors noted that the TCR breadth and depth analyses may have underestimated total T cell responses. After vaccination, spike-specific CD8+ and CD4+ T cell responses were reported to show substantial breadth. Vaccine and placebo recipients had similar non-spike TCR breadth, a finding consistent with the vaccine containing only spike. The study was not powered to compare responses between vaccine doses or regimens. Compared with placebo recipients, Ad26.COV2.S recipients showed higher spike-specific TCR breadth (P = 0.0014).

The treatment or condition label, read with the paper, signifies: 15 to 20 received Ad26.COV2.S at low or high dose, single or two shots; about 5 received placebo; per-sample allocation not given. Repertoires of vaccine and placebo recipients were sequenced from samples taken on day 63 after the first injection. In Cohort 1b, about 25 adults aged 18-55 years were enrolled at a single site in Boston, USA, between 29 July and 7 August 2020. As a vaccine, Ad26.COV2.S was a replication-incompetent adenovirus type 26 vector that expressed a prefusion-stabilized SARS-CoV-2 spike protein derived from the original Wuhan strain. Between the V and J ends, shortened by 5 bases and 4 bases respectively, the junction contains 9 bases. From its cysteine to its phenylalanine, the CDR3 spans 13 amino acids. CDR3 DNA is the only sequence kept; it has 39 bases, read in frame from the first base. This clone was detected only a few times. Its antigen is currently not known. Per-base quality was not reported, and no clone a single base away is much larger than it.

TCRbeta CDR3 regions were sequenced with the immunoSEQ Assay. After extraction, genomic DNA underwent amplification by bias-controlled multiplex PCR, followed by high-throughput sequencing. Regarding the original processing steps: Collapsing and filtering of sequences were performed to quantify the absolute abundance of each unique TCRbeta CDR3 region. T cell fraction was estimated by normalizing TCRbeta template counts to usable DNA, with usable DNA measured through amplification of reference genes found in all nucleated cells. Repertoire TCRs were annotated as SARS-CoV-2-specific when V gene, CDR3 amino acid sequence and J gene were exactly matched to a known reactive TCR set. MIRA supplied the reference SARS-CoV-2 TCR set, which was filtered for enrichment in COVID-19-positive ImmuneCODE repertoires so that public or cross-reactive TCRs were removed. Drawing on the MIRA antigens, annotated TCRs were analysed further at the level of specific ORF or position within ORF. Depth was the summed frequency of annotated unique rearrangements, while breadth was defined as annotated unique rearrangements over total unique productive rearrangements. Group comparisons of TCR breadth used two-sided Wilcoxon rank-sum tests. TCRdb mirrors the immuneACCESS table, restricted to in-frame sequences. Some clones are absent from its copies; in checked studies, under half trace to an unresolved V gene, and the reason for the others is unknown. V, J and clone size reflect that table, while D and trimming were determined from the DNA. The sample table holds about 280,000 clones, of which approximately 89% were seen once. Of the sample, 2.5% to 3.5% falls within the top ten clones.

This sequence was found in a person aged 18-60 years who received the Ad26.COV2.S COVID-19 vaccine or a placebo. The sample here was peripheral blood, taken in a trial of Ad26.COV2.S vaccine versus placebo. The rearrangement joined TRBV12-3 or TRBV12-4 to TRBJ1-5; D gene: possibly TRBD1, on 5 matching bases. CDR3 loop: CASSQGGNQPQHF. The sequence in DNA is TGTGCCAGCAGTCAGGGAGGGAATCAGCCCCAGCATTTT.